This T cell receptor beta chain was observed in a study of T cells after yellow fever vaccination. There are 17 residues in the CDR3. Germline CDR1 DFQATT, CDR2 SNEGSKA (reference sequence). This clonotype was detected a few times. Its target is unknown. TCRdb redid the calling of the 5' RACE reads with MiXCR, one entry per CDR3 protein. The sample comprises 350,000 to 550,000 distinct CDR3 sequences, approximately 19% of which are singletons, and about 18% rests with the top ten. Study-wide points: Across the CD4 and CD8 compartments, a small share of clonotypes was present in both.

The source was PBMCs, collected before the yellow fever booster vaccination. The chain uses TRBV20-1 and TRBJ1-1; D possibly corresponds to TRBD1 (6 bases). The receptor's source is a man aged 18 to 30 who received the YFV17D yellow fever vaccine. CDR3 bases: TGCAGCCACCCGAAGGACAGCGCAACCCTTATGAACACTGAAGCTTTCTTT. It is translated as CSHPKDSATLMNTEAFF.